The clone carrying this T cell receptor (beta chain) has at least ten counts. This specimen belongs to a study of early T cells in non-severe SARS-CoV-2 infection. A single record per CDR3 protein comes from TCRdb applying MiXCR to the 5' RACE reads. The table has about 60,000 distinct CDR3 sequences, over 10% seen once. The CDR3 spans 16 residues. Germline CDR1 and CDR2: MGHRA and YSYEKL. V lost 1 base and J 2 bases, leaving 11 bases between the germline ends. Sequenced: whole blood. This chain joins TRBV4-1 and TRBJ2-2; D gene ambiguous. This TCR came from an adult who was a healthcare worker with PCR-confirmed SARS-CoV-2 infection or an uninfected control (not recorded which). The CDR3 loop reads CASSQVNRHNTGELFF. The DNA of the CDR3 is TGCGCCAGCAGCCAAGTCAACCGACACAACACCGGGGAGCTGTTTTTT.